This T cell receptor beta chain is from a study of blood T cell repertoires in COVID-19 (dated by TCRdb to 2018 to 2020). With respect to the entire study: Samples from collaborators originated in the United States, Italy and Spain and spanned both the acute and convalescent phases of COVID-19. Sample metadata almost always included a de-identified subject ID, COVID-19 status, age in years and sex. Subjects who had been exposed to COVID-19, were actively infected with it, or had recovered from it provided the deeply sampled blood TCRbeta repertoires that made up the dataset. A freely available public database, intended as a resource for researchers studying the immune response to SARS-CoV-2, is where the repertoires were released. Where available, HLA class I and class II types were taken from metadata supplied by the sample provider and were not determined by assay-based typing. The samples were drawn from two sources: the first 160 participants of the ongoing ImmuneRACE study, and about 1,300 subjects contributed by 6 global collaborators. The material from the prospective study consisted of cDNA or gDNA derived from T cells, B-cell-depleted T cells, or PBMCs.

TCRbeta CDR3 regions were amplified from genomic DNA using the immunoSEQ Assay, a bias-controlled multiplex PCR. In the source study's methods: Nucleated cell counts per sample were estimated from amplification of reference gene primers within the assay. To quantify the absolute abundance of each unique TCRbeta CDR3 rearrangement, sequence reads were collapsed and filtered. For each sample, productive Simpson clonality was calculated as the square root of Simpson's diversity index over productive rearrangements. TCRdb took over this immuneACCESS table, retaining in-frame rearrangements with V and J assigned. Such tables are incomplete; in checked studies, under half of the missing clones stem from an unresolved V gene, and the remainder is unexplained. That table is the source of V, J and clone size, and D and trimming were worked out from the DNA. This sample holds tens of thousands of clones; over 75% were observed only once. The ten top clones hold 3.5% to 4% of the sample.

Regarding this clone: The target of this receptor is not known. The input lacks base qualities; no much larger clone sits a single base away.

The paper as a whole reports these results and caveats: The amount of clinical and demographic metadata varied by source and participant and was provided uncurated.

From a lookup of the germline V gene, CDR1 and CDR2 are SGHRS and YFSETQ. From the cysteine through the phenylalanine, the CDR3 covers 12 amino acids. Solely the CDR3 DNA is kept, with 36 bases framed from the first base. Trimming removed 5 bases from V and 5 bases from J; the gene matches leave 3 bases unexplained. Each collaborating institution followed its own protocols to collect whole blood in K2EDTA tubes. Collaborator samples were shipped for TCRbeta analysis as frozen whole blood, isolated PBMCs, or DNA extracted from either sample type. The TCR was taken from a man in his 60s with acute or convalescent COVID-19. The sample comprised peripheral blood. This chain is built from TRBV5-1 and TRBJ2-5; 7 central nucleotides agree with TRBD1. CDR3 loop: CASSTTGETQYF. The nucleotide sequence is TGCGCCAGCAGTACGACAGGGGAGACCCAGTACTTC.